This T cell receptor beta chain was retrieved from a study of long-term antiretroviral therapy in people with HIV. This clone occurred once. Its antigen is currently unknown. The CDR3 spans 14 residues. The germline V gene has CDR1 SGHRS and CDR2 YFSETQ. The libraries were made with immunoSEQ v3.0 at survey level. It was about 40,000-55,000 T-cell genomes per sample that sequencing targeted. This table comes from immunoSEQ multiplex PCR, and its TCRdb copy is limited to in-frame clones, with some not included. The sample yields 25,000 to 30,000 clones, around 79% seen once. Study-wide points: Controls had broader CDR3 length ranges than HIV repertoires did.

Specimen: unsorted PBMCs, collected 2.1 years after starting antiretroviral therapy. This TCR derives from a man aged 30 to 45 with HIV. The rearrangement uses TRBV5-1 and TRBJ2-5; D could derive from TRBD1 or TRBD2 (5 bases each). The last part of the DNA fits TRBJ2-7 better; the J call may be wrong. As DNA, the CDR3 is TGCGCCAGCAGCTTGGGGGGGAACTCCTACGAGCAGTACTTC. Its protein is CASSLGGNSYEQYF.